The sequence of this T cell receptor (beta chain) was determined in a study of OX40 agonist ivuxolimab in advanced cancers. Study-level background: Patients in the trial were receiving intravenous ivuxolimab every 2 weeks, at doses of 0.01 to 10 mg/kg. The eligibility criteria allowed prior anti-PD-1, anti-PD-L1 or anti-CTLA-4 therapy, and approximately 40% had some.

Overall study findings and caveats: More expanded clones were seen, on average, in CD8+ T cells than in CD4+.

This CDR3 spans 13 amino acids. With 3 bases removed from V and 7 bases from J, the gap between germline ends came to 13 bases. Germline lookup yields CDR1 SGHNT and CDR2 YYREEE (reference sequence). Profiling relied on immunoSEQ multiplex PCR, and the TCRdb table lists in-frame clones only, not all of them. The table lists tens of thousands of clones, about 86% of them singletons, with 6.5% in the top ten. With regard to this clone: Its specificity is unknown.

Blood specimens came from baseline, cycle 4 day 1, and cycle 7 day 1. This chain uses TRBV5-4 with TRBJ1-2; D is perhaps TRBD1 (6 bases). The source is an adult with an advanced solid tumor such as melanoma, head and neck, liver or kidney cancer. Sequenced material: CD4+ or CD8+ T cells sorted from blood, taken in a trial of the OX40 agonist ivuxolimab. This CDR3 is CASSWRGAGGYTF. As DNA, the CDR3 is TGTGCCAGCAGCTGGCGGGGGGCGGGTGGCTACACCTTC. Complete variable domain (other parts from reference TRBV5-4 and TRBJ1-2): ETGVTQSPTHLIKTRGQQVTLRCSSQSGHNTVSWYQQALGQGPQFIFQYYREEENGRGNFPPRFSGLQFPNYSSELNVNALELDDSALYLCASSWRGAGGYTFGSGTRLTVV.